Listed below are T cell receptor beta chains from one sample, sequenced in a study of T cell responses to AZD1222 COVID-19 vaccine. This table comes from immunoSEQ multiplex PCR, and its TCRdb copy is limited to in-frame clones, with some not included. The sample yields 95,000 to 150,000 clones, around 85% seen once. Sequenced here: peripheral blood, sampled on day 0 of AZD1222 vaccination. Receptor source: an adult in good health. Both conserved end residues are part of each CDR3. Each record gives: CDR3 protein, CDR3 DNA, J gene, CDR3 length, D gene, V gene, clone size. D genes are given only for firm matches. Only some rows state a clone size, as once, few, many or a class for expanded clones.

cdr3_aa: CASSLSPVIDEQYF
cdr3_nt: TGCGCCAGCAGCTTATCGCCCGTTATCGACGAGCAGTACTTC
j_call: TRBJ2-7
cdr3_length: 14
d_call: -
v_call: TRBV5-1
clone_size: -

cdr3_aa: CASSPSRVPSNQPQHF
cdr3_nt: TGTGCCAGCTCACCATCGCGGGTCCCTAGCAATCAGCCCCAGCATTTT
j_call: TRBJ1-5
cdr3_length: 16
d_call: -
v_call: TRBV18
clone_size: -

cdr3_aa: CASSSGTGRQPQHF
cdr3_nt: TGTGCCAGCAGTTCCGGGACAGGGCGTCAGCCCCAGCATTTT
j_call: TRBJ1-5
cdr3_length: 14
d_call: TRBD1
v_call: TRBV27
clone_size: -

cdr3_aa: CASTPSAGNSPLHF
cdr3_nt: TGTGCCAGCACCCCCTCCGCAGGGAATTCACCCCTCCACTTT
j_call: TRBJ1-6
cdr3_length: 14
d_call: -
v_call: TRBV6-6
clone_size: once

cdr3_aa: CASSLRGGNEQFF
cdr3_nt: TGTGCCAGCAGTTTAAGGGGAGGCAATGAGCAGTTCTTC
j_call: TRBJ2-1
cdr3_length: 13
d_call: -
v_call: TRBV5-4
clone_size: -

cdr3_aa: CASSPISQYTEAFF
cdr3_nt: TGTGCCAGCTCACCAATATCCCAGTACACTGAAGCTTTCTTT
j_call: TRBJ1-1
cdr3_length: 14
d_call: -
v_call: TRBV18
clone_size: few

cdr3_aa: CASSSTRNEQFF
cdr3_nt: TGTGCCAGCAGTTCGACTAGAAATGAGCAGTTCTTC
j_call: TRBJ2-1
cdr3_length: 12
d_call: -
v_call: TRBV27
clone_size: -

cdr3_aa: CASTPDRNTEAFF
cdr3_nt: TGTGCCAGCACCCCGGACAGGAACACTGAAGCTTTCTTT
j_call: TRBJ1-1
cdr3_length: 13
d_call: -
v_call: TRBV9
clone_size: -

cdr3_aa: CASIGYSYEQYF
cdr3_nt: TGTGCCAGCATCGGTTACTCCTACGAGCAGTACTTC
j_call: TRBJ2-7
cdr3_length: 12
d_call: -
v_call: TRBV25-1
clone_size: -

cdr3_aa: CASSIPLTPTQYF
cdr3_nt: TGTGCCAGTAGTATTCCCCTTACACCGACCCAGTACTTC
j_call: TRBJ2-5
cdr3_length: 13
d_call: -
v_call: TRBV19
clone_size: -

cdr3_aa: CASSHHDRGGTDTQYF
cdr3_nt: TGCGCCAGCAGCCATCACGACAGGGGTGGCACAGATACGCAGTATTTT
j_call: TRBJ2-3
cdr3_length: 16
d_call: TRBD1
v_call: TRBV4-3
clone_size: -

cdr3_aa: CSVEGMYNEQFF
cdr3_nt: TGCAGCGTTGAGGGGATGTACAATGAGCAGTTCTTC
j_call: TRBJ2-1
cdr3_length: 12
d_call: -
v_call: TRBV29-1
clone_size: -

cdr3_aa: CASSYRQGGYGYTF
cdr3_nt: TGTGCCAGCAGTTACCGACAGGGGGGCTATGGCTACACCTTC
j_call: TRBJ1-2
cdr3_length: 14
d_call: TRBD1
v_call: TRBV6-5
clone_size: -

cdr3_aa: CASASSEETQYF
cdr3_nt: TGTGCCAGCGCCTCTAGCGAGGAGACCCAGTACTTC
j_call: TRBJ2-5
cdr3_length: 12
d_call: -
v_call: TRBV12-3/TRBV12-4
clone_size: once

cdr3_aa: CASSPRTRRDEAFF
cdr3_nt: TGTGCCAGCAGCCCCAGGACGCGACGGGACGAAGCTTTCTTT
j_call: TRBJ1-1
cdr3_length: 14
d_call: -
v_call: TRBV3-1/TRBV3-2
clone_size: -

cdr3_aa: CASSLEPAYITEAFF
cdr3_nt: TGTGCCAGCAGCTTAGAACCTGCGTATATCACTGAAGCTTTCTTT
j_call: TRBJ1-1
cdr3_length: 15
d_call: -
v_call: TRBV7-8
clone_size: -

cdr3_aa: CASSIGQIEAFF
cdr3_nt: TGTGCCAGTAGTATCGGACAGATCGAAGCTTTCTTT
j_call: TRBJ1-1
cdr3_length: 12
d_call: -
v_call: TRBV19
clone_size: -

cdr3_aa: CSAMVDYGYTF
cdr3_nt: TGCAGCGCCATGGTGGACTATGGCTACACCTTC
j_call: TRBJ1-2
cdr3_length: 11
d_call: -
v_call: TRBV29-1
clone_size: -

cdr3_aa: CASSTLDRTNEQFF
cdr3_nt: TGTGCCAGCAGCACCTTGGACAGGACCAATGAGCAGTTCTTC
j_call: TRBJ2-1
cdr3_length: 14
d_call: TRBD1
v_call: TRBV7-3
clone_size: -

cdr3_aa: CASSSPRQNTGELFF
cdr3_nt: TGTGCCAGCAGCTCCCCTCGACAGAACACCGGGGAGCTGTTTTTT
j_call: TRBJ2-2
cdr3_length: 15
d_call: -
v_call: TRBV7-6
clone_size: -

cdr3_aa: CASSLGGGRRSGNTIYF
cdr3_nt: TGTGCCAGCAGCTTAGGAGGAGGCAGGCGCTCTGGAAACACCATATATTTT
j_call: TRBJ1-3
cdr3_length: 17
d_call: -
v_call: TRBV7-9
clone_size: -

cdr3_aa: CATSDLTGQPQHF
cdr3_nt: TGTGCCACCAGTGACCTGACCGGTCAGCCCCAGCATTTT
j_call: TRBJ1-5
cdr3_length: 13
d_call: -
v_call: TRBV24-1
clone_size: -

cdr3_aa: CASSSRETQYF
cdr3_nt: TGTGCCAGCAGTTCTCGGGAGACCCAGTACTTC
j_call: TRBJ2-5
cdr3_length: 11
d_call: -
v_call: TRBV28
clone_size: -

cdr3_aa: CASSRRELVTQYF
cdr3_nt: TGTGCCAGTAGTCGCAGGGAGTTAGTTACGCAGTATTTT
j_call: TRBJ2-3
cdr3_length: 13
d_call: -
v_call: TRBV19
clone_size: -

cdr3_aa: CASSLWSEETQYF
cdr3_nt: TGTGCCAGCAGTTTATGGTCTGAAGAGACCCAGTACTTC
j_call: TRBJ2-5
cdr3_length: 13
d_call: -
v_call: TRBV28
clone_size: -

cdr3_aa: CASSDSDRDTGELFF
cdr3_nt: TGTGCCAGCAGTGACTCGGACAGGGACACCGGGGAGCTGTTTTTT
j_call: TRBJ2-2
cdr3_length: 15
d_call: TRBD1
v_call: TRBV6-4
clone_size: -